The 30 T cell receptor beta chains below were found in one sample sequenced in a study of cytomegalovirus exposure and HLA in healthy donors. PCR involved 60 Vbeta and 13 Jbeta primers. This table comes from immunoSEQ multiplex PCR, and its TCRdb copy is limited to in-frame clones, with some not included. This repertoire shows over 95,000 clones, 76% found once; its top ten account for more than 10%. Sequencing used PBMCs. These receptors were obtained from a woman aged 40-49 years in good health and CMV-seropositive.

The chain carries TRBV10-3 and TRBJ1-1; no clear D gene. The germline CDR1 and CDR2 sequences are ENHRY and SYGVKD. V lost 10 bases and J 1 base, leaving 10 bases between the germline ends. CDR3 length: 12 amino acids. CDR3 coding DNA: TGTGCCACCGCACAGACGAACACTGAAGCTTTCTTT. Residues: CATAQTNTEAFF.

The V gene is TRBV19, the J gene TRBJ2-7; 7 bases line up with TRBD1. J was trimmed by 2 bases and V by 4 bases; bases with no gene match: 11. Germline lookup yields CDR1 LNHDA and CDR2 SQIVND (reference sequence). The CDR3 spans 16 residues. As DNA, the CDR3 is TGTGCCAGTAGTAATCGGTGGACAGGTCTAACCTACGAGCAGTACTTC. Amino acid sequence: CASSNRWTGLTYEQYF.

This chain joins TRBV7-9 and TRBJ1-5, with 7 bases matching TRBD1. Per germline, CDR1 SEHNR and CDR2 FQNEAQ (reference sequence). After removal of 1 base from V and 4 bases from J, the junction contained 4 bases not matched to a gene. This CDR3 comprises 15 residues. The chain's CDR3 is CASSLGGDRNQPQHF. The CDR3 region has the DNA TGTGCCAGCAGCTTAGGGGGGGACAGAAATCAGCCCCAGCATTTT. The whole variable domain, filled in from reference TRBV7-9 and TRBJ1-5, reads DTGVSQNPRHKITKRGQNVTFRCDPISEHNRLYWYRQTLGQGPEFLTYFQNEAQLEKSRLLSDRFSAERPKGSFSTLEIQRTEQGDSAMYLCASSLGGDRNQPQHFGDGTRLSIL.

The V call is TRBV18, the J call TRBJ1-2; 9 bases line up with TRBD1. V dropped 0 bases and J dropped 4; count of bases not matched to a gene: 0. The CDR3 runs to 14 residues. Germline V lookup: CDR1 KGHSH, CDR2 LQKENI. The CDR3 DNA reads TGTGCCAGCTCACCACCGGGACAGGGCTATGGCTACACCTTC. This translates into CASSPPGQGYGYTF. The full variable domain, its missing parts supplied by reference TRBV18 and TRBJ1-2, is NAGVMQNPRHLVRRRGQEARLRCSPMKGHSHVYWYRQLPEEGLKFMVYLQKENIIDESGMPKERFSAEFPKEGPSILRIQQVVRGDSAAYFCASSPPGQGYGYTFGSGTRLTVV.

The chain links TRBV29-1 to TRBJ2-1; D is unresolved. The CDR3 loop spans 13 amino acids. Trimming removed 5 bases at V and 3 bases at J, with 11 bases between. CDR1 and CDR2 from the germline V gene are SQVTM and ANQGSEA. CDR3 DNA: TGCAGCGTTCAACCCCCAGACTACAATGAGCAGTTCTTC. Translating it yields CSVQPPDYNEQFF.

Turning to this clone: A read error may produce the germline difference seen at one junction end. The chain joins TRBV7-7 to TRBJ2-2; D remains unclear. The CDR3 has 14 amino acids. CDR1 and CDR2 from the germline V gene are SSHAT and FNYEAQ (reference sequence). Here the CDR3 DNA reads TGTGCTAGCAGCTTGCGCCGGGACACCGGGGAGCTGTTTTTT. Protein sequence: CASSLRRDTGELFF.

J is TRBJ1-5 and V is TRBV6-5; the D is unclear. Germline loops: CDR1 MNHEY, CDR2 SVGAGI. The ends were cut back, 0 bases at V and 4 bases at J, with 10 bases in the middle. This CDR3 spans 15 amino acids. The CDR3 loop is CASSYSPGSNQPQHF. The DNA of the CDR3 is TGTGCCAGCAGTTACTCACCAGGAAGTAATCAGCCCCAGCATTTT.

The genes are TRBV7-8 and TRBJ1-6, with D hard to call. The CDR3 contains 16 residues. The V end was cut by 1 base, the J end by 9 bases, with 16 bases between. Germline lookup yields CDR1 SGHVS and CDR2 FQNEAQ. The CDR3 nucleotides read TGTGCCAGCAGCTTAGTGGGAGGGTACTTAATTTCACCCCTCCACTTT. Its translation is CASSLVGGYLISPLHF.

This clone was seen a handful of times. This sequence joins TRBV4-2 and TRBJ2-1, with 7 bases identical to TRBD1. This CDR3 contains 15 residues. Trimming took 0 bases from V and 8 from J; bases not matched to a gene: 7. Germline V gene data show CDR1 as LGHNA and CDR2 as YNFKEQ. The DNA of the CDR3 is TGTGCCAGCAGCCAAGACTATGGGCAGGGGGATGAGCAGTTCTTC. This sequence encodes CASSQDYGQGDEQFF.

V gene TRBV4-1 combines with J gene TRBJ1-2; D is unresolved. Trimming stripped 4 bases from V and 5 bases from J, with 20 bases between. Germline V gives CDR1 MGHRA, CDR2 YSYEKL. The CDR3 sequence is 16 residues long. The CDR3 DNA reads as TGCGCCAGCAGCCCCGCGGCGTCAACTCTAGAGTATGGCTACACCTTC. Translating it yields CASSPAASTLEYGYTF.

This clone was detected only once. The chain has TRBV2 and TRBJ1-1; a possible D gene is TRBD1 (5 bases). CDR3 length: 15 residues. The germline V and J ends were trimmed by 4 bases and 1 base, with 13 bases remaining between them. The V gene's germline CDR1 is SNHLY and CDR2 FYNNEI. CDR3: CASSAQGSRNTEAFF. The CDR3 coding sequence is TGTGCCAGCAGTGCCCAGGGTTCTCGGAACACTGAAGCTTTCTTT.

This clone was picked up one time. The V call is TRBV5-1, the J call TRBJ2-7; weak D call: TRBD1 (6 bases). This CDR3 is built from 15 residues. Trimming pared 4 bases from V and 0 bases from J, leaving 14 bases between. Germline lookup yields CDR1 SGHRS and CDR2 YFSETQ. For the CDR3, the DNA is TGCGCCAGCAGCACCAGGGGACCAAGCTCCTACGAGCAGTACTTC. Encoded protein: CASSTRGPSSYEQYF. The full variable domain, its missing parts supplied by reference TRBV5-1 and TRBJ2-7, is KAGVTQTPRYLIKTRGQQVTLSCSPISGHRSVSWYQQTPGQGLQFLFEYFSETQRNKGNFPGRFSGRQFSNSRSEMNVSTLELGDSALYLCASSTRGPSSYEQYFGPGTRLTVT.

V gene TRBV7-2 combines with J gene TRBJ1-4; 7 nucleotides line up with TRBD1. This CDR3 has 15 amino acids. Germline loops: CDR1 SGHTA, CDR2 FQGNSA. V lost 6 bases, J lost 7 bases, and 11 bases stayed unmatched. CDR3 nucleotides: TGTGCCAGCAGTTCCTCCGGGACAGTGGGTGAAAAACTGTTTTTT. This codes for CASSSSGTVGEKLFF.

The chain uses TRBV4-1 and TRBJ2-7, with 7 bases matching TRBD2. The germline V gene has CDR1 MGHRA and CDR2 YSYEKL. The CDR3 loop spans 16 amino acids. J gave up 0 bases and V 3 bases, and 8 bases lay outside the gene matches. CDR3: CASSQAVRGSSYEQYF. The CDR3 bases are TGCGCCAGCAGCCAGGCGGTGCGGGGGAGCTCCTACGAGCAGTACTTC.

This clone was seen more than once but under ten times. J is TRBJ1-6 and V is TRBV19, with no clear D. Trimming stripped 5 bases from V and 8 bases from J, with 10 bases between. The CDR3 has 13 amino acids. CDR1 and CDR2 from the germline V gene are LNHDA and SQIVND (reference sequence). CDR3 in DNA: TGTGCCAGTAGTGGGCCAGGTGATTCACCCCTCCACTTT. Residues: CASSGPGDSPLHF. The entire variable domain, with the rest obtained from reference TRBV19 and TRBJ1-6, is as follows: DGGITQSPKYLFRKEGQNVTLSCEQNLNHDAMYWYRQDPGQGLRLIYYSQIVNDFQKGDIAEGYSVSREKKESFPLTVTSAQKNPTAFYLCASSGPGDSPLHFGNGTRLTVT.

This clone was counted once. The chain has TRBV7-9 and TRBJ1-1, with D possibly matching TRBD1 (5 bases). This CDR3 region has 14 residues. V lost 1 base and J 5 bases, leaving 11 bases between the germline ends. The V gene's germline CDR1 is SEHNR and CDR2 FQNEAQ (reference sequence). The CDR3 DNA reads TGTGCCAGCAGCTTAGACGGCCGGGGGACTGAAGCTTTCTTT. This translates into CASSLDGRGTEAFF.

The gene calls are TRBV30 and TRBJ1-6; D unresolved. Looked up from germline, CDR1 is GTSNPN and CDR2 is SVGIG (reference sequence). V was shortened by 2 bases and J by 10 bases, with 12 bases between the two germline ends. The CDR3 is 13 residues long. The chain's CDR3 is CAWSNSGSSPLHF. In nucleotides, the CDR3 is TGTGCCTGGAGTAACTCGGGGAGCTCACCCCTCCACTTT.

The gene calls are TRBV15 and TRBJ1-6; D is unresolved. CDR3 size: 12 residues. From germline, CDR1 is LNHNV and CDR2 YYDKDF (reference sequence). The V end lost 5 bases, the J end lost 10 bases, and 9 bases lay between the germline ends. The CDR3 region is CATSGERSPLHF. CDR3 sequence (DNA): TGTGCCACCAGCGGTGAGAGATCACCCCTCCACTTT.

This chain uses TRBV30 with TRBJ1-2; 9 nucleotides match TRBD1. This CDR3 is 13 amino acids long. V was clipped by 4 bases and J by 8 bases; unmatched bases: 8. Germline CDR1 is GTSNPN and CDR2 is SVGIG (reference sequence). CDR3 sequence: CAWILGTGMGYTF. DNA for the CDR3: TGTGCCTGGATCTTAGGGACAGGGATGGGCTACACCTTC.

The chain recombines TRBV5-1 with TRBJ2-5, with 8 nucleotides matching TRBD2. The CDR3 sequence is 16 residues long. V trimming: 0 bases; J trimming: 1 base; junction bases outside the gene matches: 5. The germline gives CDR1 SGHRS, CDR2 YFSETQ. DNA of the CDR3: TGCGCCAGCAGCTTGGGACCTAGCGGGTCCCAAGAGACCCAGTACTTC. Translation gives CASSLGPSGSQETQYF.

The chain joins TRBV18 to TRBJ1-2, with TRBD1 identical over 8 bases. The trim removed 6 bases at V and 8 bases at J, leaving 11 bases unmatched. CDR1 is KGHSH, CDR2 LQKENI, per germline. The CDR3 sequence is 14 residues long. In nucleotides, the CDR3 is TGTGCCAGCTCCCAAGGGACAGGAAGAGTCGGCTACACCTTC. This encodes CASSQGTGRVGYTF.

A word on this clone: The junction does not match germline at one end; this may be a read error. The chain has TRBV7-9 and TRBJ2-5; D may be TRBD2 (7 bases). Germline loops: CDR1 SEHNR, CDR2 FQNEAQ (reference sequence). The CDR3 is 18 residues long. The CDR3 DNA reads as TGTTCCAGCAGCCAATTCGCAGAAACTAGGGGGGGTACGGAGACCCAGTACTTC. Translation gives CSSSQFAETRGGTETQYF.

The V call is TRBV7-9, the J call TRBJ1-2; D is unresolved. The CDR3 contains 13 residues. Germline CDR1 reads SEHNR; CDR2 reads FQNEAQ (reference sequence). With 7 bases removed from V and 5 bases from J, the gap between germline ends came to 14 bases. The CDR3 spells CASIPAGYYGYTF. CDR3 nucleotides: TGTGCCAGCATTCCCGCAGGCTATTATGGCTACACCTTC. Full variable domain (outside the CDR3, taken from reference TRBV7-9 and TRBJ1-2): DTGVSQNPRHKITKRGQNVTFRCDPISEHNRLYWYRQTLGQGPEFLTYFQNEAQLEKSRLLSDRFSAERPKGSFSTLEIQRTEQGDSAMYLCASIPAGYYGYTFGSGTRLTVV.

The chain carries TRBV5-8 and TRBJ2-1; D is possibly TRBD1 (6 bases). The V gene lost 3 bases and the J gene lost 11 bases, with 9 bases spanning the gap. This CDR3 contains 11 residues. Germline CDR1 and CDR2: SGHTS and YDEGEE. CDR3 coding DNA: TGTGCCAGCAGCTCAGGACAGAAGCAGTTCTTC. This gives the protein CASSSGQKQFF.

The rearrangement links TRBV2 to TRBJ2-5; D might be TRBD2 (5 bases). Germline V lookup: CDR1 SNHLY, CDR2 FYNNEI. V lost 11 bases and J lost 0, with 16 bases in between. The CDR3 is made up of 14 amino acids. The CDR3 DNA sequence: TGTGCCGGCCGTAGAAGCGGATACCAAGAGACCCAGTACTTC. Protein product: CAGRRSGYQETQYF.

CDR3 sequence reads: CASIQGSNTGELFF. DNA for the CDR3: TGTGCCAGCATCCAGGGGTCGAACACCGGGGAGCTGTTTTTT. The V call is TRBV6-6, the J call TRBJ2-2, with D perhaps matching TRBD1 (6 bases). V was cut by 7 bases and J by 0 bases, with 9 bases left in between. Germline V lookup: CDR1 MNHNY, CDR2 SVGAGI (reference sequence). This CDR3 spans 14 amino acids.

The chain links TRBV2 to TRBJ1-2; TRBD1 might be the D (5 bases). The germline gives CDR1 SNHLY, CDR2 FYNNEI. The CDR3 covers 12 residues. Trimming took off 7 bases at V and 6 bases at J, with 12 bases between the two ends. CDR3 sequence reads: CASNFDRHGYTF. The DNA of the CDR3 is TGTGCCAGCAATTTTGACAGACATGGCTACACCTTC. Variable domain in full (rest from reference TRBV2 and TRBJ1-2): EPEVTQTPSHQVTQMGQEVILRCVPISNHLYFYWYRQILGQKVEFLVSFYNNEISEKSEIFDDQFSVERPDGSNFTLKIRSTKLEDSAMYFCASNFDRHGYTFGSGTRLTVV.

The chain links TRBV7-2 to TRBJ1-5; 8 bases align to TRBD1. The CDR3 has 15 amino acids. V gave up 1 base and J gave up 2 bases; unmatched junction bases: 1. Germline values: CDR1 SGHTA, CDR2 FQGNSA. CDR3 in DNA: TGTGCCAGCAGCTTAGAGACAGGGGGCAATCAGCCCCAGCATTTT. This translates into CASSLETGGNQPQHF.

The sample holds a few counts of this clone. This chain joins TRBV6-1 and TRBJ1-1, with a tentative D call TRBD1 (6 bases). Trimming removed 7 bases at V and 3 bases at J, with 15 bases between. Germline-derived CDR1 and CDR2 are MNHNS and SASEGT. There are 14 residues in the CDR3. For the CDR3, the DNA is TGTGCCAGCAATCAACTAACAGGGTACACTGAAGCTTTCTTT. Protein sequence: CASNQLTGYTEAFF.

The gene calls are TRBV6-5 and TRBJ2-7, with D uncertain. The V gene lost 6 bases and the J gene lost 2 bases, with 11 bases spanning the gap. CDR3 size: 13 residues. Germline V CDR1 and CDR2: MNHEY, SVGAGI. The CDR3 DNA sequence: TGTGCCAGCAGCGCCGGAGATACCTACGAGCAGTACTTC. Protein sequence: CASSAGDTYEQYF.